The TCR beta chain under discussion was sequenced for a study of T cell responses to AZD1222 COVID-19 vaccine (dated by TCRdb to the early 2020s). About the full investigation: Because spike-specific TCR depth and breadth did not differ between the two schedules, AZD1222 recipients who got a second dose at roughly 4 weeks were pooled with those who got a second dose at roughly 12 weeks. A total of 230 to 250 trial participants underwent TCR sequencing, of whom about 210 received two doses of AZD1222 and about 25 received two doses of the MenACWY control vaccine. Trial participants were enrolled into age subgroups of 18-55, 56-69 and 70-plus years, which contained 148, 28 and 57 TCR-sequenced participants, respectively.

The full study reports these points: The 56-69-year group was small, and its depth increase did not reach significance, likely because of low power. Participants were mostly white British and included more females than males, and it was suggested by the authors that clonal diversity may have been underestimated. Reportedly, almost half of the unique spike-specific TCRs recognized epitopes lying outside the regions that are mutated in the B.1.351 and B.1.1.7 variants. No day 14 peak-response samples were available, so repertoires were characterized only after the peak T cell response. Spike-specific TCR breadth and depth rose significantly after two AZD1222 doses compared with day 0 and with MenACWY recipients. Conclusions about previously exposed vaccinees are limited, since just five or six AZD1222 recipients were seropositive for SARS-CoV-2 at baseline. CD4 TCRs associated with the vaccine covered the entire spike protein, and the dominant responses were in regions 160-218 and 743-854.

The time point label on this specimen signifies: baseline before first vaccination. Samples from vaccinated people were obtained from the UK trials COV001 and COV002, which included a single-blind randomized controlled phase 2/3 trial of AZD1222 (ChAdOx1 nCoV-19) in healthy adults. For TCRbeta chain sequencing, PBMC samples from trial participants were taken at day 0 and at day 28 after the second dose. Remarks on this clone: Its antigen specificity is not known. Base qualities are not recorded, but no much larger clone differs from it by a single base.

The CDR3 goes from the cysteine to the phenylalanine over 17 residues. Kept here is only the CDR3 DNA, which spans 51 bases and is read in frame from base 1. For CDR1 and CDR2, the germline V gene lists MDHEN and SYDVKM. Trimming accounts for 4 bases at V and 2 bases at J, while the number of junction bases matched to no gene is 10. The CDR3 regions of human TCRbeta chains were analyzed by immunosequencing. Regarding the original processing steps: TCRs in the repertoires were matched against a reference library of SARS-CoV-2-specific TCRs that had been generated with the MIRA antigen-specificity platform. Breadth meant the fraction of unique TCRs that were SARS-CoV-2-associated, whereas depth meant the fraction of total T cells that were SARS-CoV-2-associated. Using the MIRA data, each spike-specific TCR was assigned both to the spike region to which the TCR was reactive and to a CD4 or CD8 class. Log10-transformed breadth and depth values were compared by one-way ANOVA with Sidak's multiple comparisons tests. In its TCRdb copy, this immuneACCESS table keeps in-frame sequences only and misses some clones. Where compared with another copy, unresolved V genes explain less than half of these, and the others have no known cause. The V and J calls and clone size are taken from that table; D and trimming were inferred from the DNA. This sample holds 89,000 or so clones; 80% to 90% were observed only once. Around 15% of the sample rests with the top ten.

The chain is made from TRBV28 and TRBJ1-5, with TRBD1 matching 8 junction bases. The sample consisted of peripheral blood, taken on day 0 of AZD1222 vaccination. This TCR came from an adult in good health. The CDR3 corresponds to CASSWGQGAVGNQPQHF. The sequenced DNA: TGTGCCAGCAGTTGGGGGCAGGGGGCGGTGGGCAATCAGCCCCAGCATTTT.